This T cell receptor beta chain emerged from a study of blood T cell repertoires in COVID-19. In the study overall: The United States, Italy and Spain supplied acute and convalescent COVID-19 samples. From T cells, B-cell-depleted T cells, or PBMCs came the material, which was cDNA or gDNA.

Per the original data handling: From reference gene primer amplification, estimates of nucleated cell counts were derived. Produced via immunoSEQ multiplex PCR; TCRdb's table is partial and in-frame only. V and J calls and clone size are as listed in that table; D and trimming were resolved from the DNA. This table has 60,000 or so clones, more than 70% appearing once. The CDR3 has 13 amino acids. Per the germline V gene, CDR1 is SNHLY and CDR2 is FYNNEI. V lost 8 bases and J 4 bases, leaving 11 bases between the germline ends. The V gene is TRBV2, the J gene TRBJ1-4, with D hard to call. This TCR was recovered from a man aged 60 to 75 with acute or convalescent COVID-19. The source material was peripheral blood. The CDR3: CASCSAINEKLFF. The CDR3 nucleotides read TGTGCCAGCTGTTCAGCGATTAATGAAAAACTGTTTTTT.